The 5 T cell receptor beta chains reported below all come from one sample, sequenced in a study of T cells in tuberculosis. Profiled with immunoSEQ multiplex PCR; TCRdb holds only in-frame clones, not every one. The sample contains about 58,000 clones, approximately 85% of which appear only once. Cells were sorted from thawed PBMC rested overnight and stained with GMM-loaded CD1B tetramer, viability dye and anti-CD3. CD1B tetramers were loaded with Rhodococcus equi-derived C32 glucose monomycolate. Source material: CD1b-GMM tetramer-negative cells sorted from PBMCs. These receptors originate from an adult woman with latent tuberculosis.

The rearrangement links TRBV7-8 to TRBJ1-3; unclear D gene. Trimming cost V 1 base and J 0 bases, with 7 bases left between them. The CDR3 totals 15 residues. CDR1 is SGHVS and CDR2 is FQNEAQ in the germline V gene. The CDR3 nucleotides read TGTGCCAGCAGCTTAGTCGGAGGCTCTGGAAACACCATATATTTT. Its protein is CASSLVGGSGNTIYF.

The gene calls are TRBV4-3 and TRBJ2-2, with D unresolved. The CDR3 contains 13 residues. CDR1 and CDR2 (germline): LGHNA, YSLEER. Trimming shortened V by 0 bases and J by 8 bases, and 7 bases separated the two germline ends. CDR3: CASSQDQAGELFF. Written as DNA, the CDR3 is TGCGCCAGCAGCCAAGATCAGGCGGGGGAGCTGTTTTTT.

DNA of the CDR3: TGTGCCAGCAGCGTTTCATCAGGGTCTGAGACCCAGTACTTC. It encodes CASSVSSGSETQYF. The chain employs TRBV9 and TRBJ2-5; weak D call: TRBD1 (5 bases). CDR1 is SGDLS and CDR2 is YYNGEE in the germline V gene. V lost 2 bases, J lost 5 bases, and 13 bases lay in between. The CDR3 spans 14 residues. Combining the CDR3 with reference TRBV9 and TRBJ2-5 gives the whole variable domain DSGVTQTPKHLITATGQRVTLRCSPRSGDLSVYWYQQSLDQGLQFLIQYYNGEERAKGNILERFSAQQFPDLHSELNLSSLELGDSALYFCASSVSSGSETQYFGPGTRLLVL.

The CDR3 protein is CARARGQPHNSPLHF. The CDR3 bases are TGTGCCAGGGCACGAGGACAGCCGCATAATTCACCCCTCCACTTT. J is TRBJ1-6 and V is TRBV19; possibly TRBD1 for D (6 bases). The germline gives CDR1 LNHDA, CDR2 SQIVND (reference sequence). The CDR3 is 15 amino acids. With 9 bases removed from V and 5 bases from J, the gap between germline ends came to 17 bases.

This chain uses TRBV11-2 with TRBJ2-7; 10 nucleotides match TRBD1. CDR3 size: 15 residues. With 5 bases clipped from V and 6 bases from J, the junction kept 10 bases outside the gene matches. The germline CDR1 and CDR2 sequences are SGHAT and FQNNGV. The CDR3 DNA sequence: TGTGCCAGCAGCAGAGGGACAGGGGCTCAGGGCGAGCAGTACTTC. Amino acids: CASSRGTGAQGEQYF.